This T cell receptor beta chain was observed in a study of blood T cell repertoires in COVID-19. In the study overall: T cells, B-cell-depleted T cells, or PBMCs provided the cDNA or gDNA that served as material.

Sequencing was performed with immunoSEQ multiplex PCR; in TCRdb, only in-frame clones are kept and a portion is missing. The sample shows about 240,000 clones, about nine tenths of them seen only once. The ends were cut back, 5 bases at V and 0 bases at J, with 13 bases in the middle. The germline CDR1 and CDR2 sequences are MDHEN and SYDVKM. The CDR3 extends over 15 amino acids. This TCR came from a man between 60 and 70 years old with acute or convalescent COVID-19. This chain links TRBV28 with TRBJ1-2; D remains unclear. Sequencing was done on a sample of peripheral blood. The CDR3 DNA follows: TGTGCCAGCAGTCCCCCGCGGCTAGCTAACTATGGCTACACCTTC. Translation gives CASSPPRLANYGYTF.